The following is a T cell receptor beta chain sequence with its context. The repertoire was sequenced with immunoSEQ multiplex PCR; TCRdb's copy has only in-frame clones and lacks some. This table holds 75,000 to 90,000 clones, over 75% found once. The CDR3 has 15 amino acids. Per the germline V gene, CDR1 is SGHDN and CDR2 is FVKESK. Trimming at V came to 0 bases and at J to 7 bases, leaving 9 bases not matched to a gene. The sample is drawn from a study of control samples from healthy donors and cancer patients. This chain joins TRBV14 and TRBJ2-7; TRBD1 aligns across 7 bases. What was sequenced was blood. The clonotype was recovered from a man in his fifties in good health. The CDR3 DNA reads as TGTGCCAGCAGCCAAGAACAGGGGCCGCGGAGGGAGCAGTACTTC. It is translated as CASSQEQGPRREQYF.